This T cell receptor (beta chain) emerged from a study of cytomegalovirus exposure and HLA in healthy donors. The PCR contained 60 Vbeta and 13 Jbeta primers. Clones were sequenced by immunoSEQ multiplex PCR, and TCRdb holds only the in-frame ones, with some missing. The repertoire has more than 100,000 clones, roughly 68% of them found once; the top ten carry under 6.5%. Healthy people donating bone marrow made up the donors. CDR1 is MNHEY, CDR2 SMNVEV, per germline (reference sequence). This CDR3 comprises 12 residues. V was cut by 3 bases and J by 4 bases, with 6 bases left in between. The receptor's source is a woman between 50 and 59 years old in good health and CMV-seropositive. The chain combines TRBV27 with TRBJ1-1; D remains unclear. Sequences were obtained from PBMCs. The CDR3 DNA reads TGTGCCAGCAGTTTTCGGGGCACTGAAGCTTTCTTT. Translation gives CASSFRGTEAFF.